This T cell receptor (beta chain) was captured by sequencing in a study of blood T cell repertoires in COVID-19. Profiled with immunoSEQ multiplex PCR; TCRdb holds only in-frame clones, not every one. This repertoire shows around 260,000 clones, around 78% found once; its top ten account for 3.5% to 5.5%. Per germline, CDR1 KGHSH and CDR2 LQKENI. Trimming stripped 2 bases from V and 5 bases from J, with 15 bases between. CDR3 length: 15 residues. The rearrangement uses TRBV18 and TRBJ2-5; TRBD2 is a possible D gene (7 bases). This sequence originates from a man aged 55 to 70 who had recovered from COVID-19. The specimen was peripheral blood. The CDR3 region is CASSPRTGGQETQYF. The DNA of the CDR3 is TGTGCCAGCTCACCAAGGACGGGGGGCCAGGAGACCCAGTACTTC.